The clone carrying this T cell receptor (beta chain) was seen repeatedly, ten times or more. The antigen is unknown. Time point denoted: sample taken at primary tumor resection. The CDR3 sequence is 14 residues long. CDR1 MNHEY and CDR2 SVGAGI come from the germline V gene. Trimming cost V 2 bases and J 4 bases, with 11 bases left between them. This sample is part of a study of spatial heterogeneity in lung cancer. TCRdb recomputed calls from the 5' RACE reads with MiXCR, one row per CDR3 protein. Of around 100,000 distinct CDR3 sequences in the sample, 4.4% were seen once. Overall study results and limits: Counts of expanded intratumoral alpha and beta TCRs tracked tumor mutation counts.

The starting material was lung tumor tissue, obtained at surgery. The rearrangement uses TRBV6-5 and TRBJ1-1; D not certain. This sequence originates from a male donor with early-stage non-small cell lung cancer. The CDR3 nucleotides read TGTGCCAGCAGTTACACGGGGTTTGGCACTGAAGCTTTCTTT. It encodes CASSYTGFGTEAFF.